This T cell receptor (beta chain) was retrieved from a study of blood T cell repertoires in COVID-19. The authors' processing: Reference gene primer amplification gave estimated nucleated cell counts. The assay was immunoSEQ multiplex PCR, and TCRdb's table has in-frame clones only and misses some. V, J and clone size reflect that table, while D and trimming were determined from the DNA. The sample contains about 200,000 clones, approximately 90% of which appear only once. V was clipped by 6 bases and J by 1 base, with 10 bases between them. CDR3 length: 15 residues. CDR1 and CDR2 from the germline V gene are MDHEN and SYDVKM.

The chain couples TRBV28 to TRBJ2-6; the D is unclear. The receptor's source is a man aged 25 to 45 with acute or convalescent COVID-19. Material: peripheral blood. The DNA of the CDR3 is TGTGCCAGCAGCCTCCCCCGTTCTGGGGCCAACGTCCTGACTTTC. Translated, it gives CASSLPRSGANVLTF.